This T cell receptor beta chain was captured by sequencing in a study of CD8 T cells in ankylosing spondylitis. Broader study findings: One TCR beta motif, made up of seven to nine highly homologous variants, appeared characteristic of ankylosing spondylitis blood. A CD8+ phenotype characterized the disease-linked clones, which were relatively rare in peripheral blood. Disease-linked clones were reportedly significantly enriched in matched ankylosing spondylitis synovial fluid.

Construction of TCR beta libraries was performed using quantitative 5'-RACE with molecular barcodes. Each CDR3 protein is one row after TCRdb ran MiXCR on the 5' RACE reads. The top ten clones hold approximately 17% of a sample with about 200,000 distinct CDR3 sequences, around 13% of them seen once. This clonotype was counted ten times or more. Antigen specificity is unknown. This CDR3 has 13 amino acids. CDR1 is SGHRS and CDR2 is YFSETQ in the germline V gene. Trimming shortened V by 0 bases and J by 3 bases, and 7 bases separated the two germline ends. V usage is TRBV5-1 and J usage is TRBJ2-7; D gene unclear. The TCR comes from a male donor with ankylosing spondylitis or in good health (not recorded which). Sequencing was carried out using blood, either unsorted or a sorted T cell fraction (not recorded which). CDR3 sequence: CASSLATSYEQYF. In DNA, the CDR3 is TGCGCCAGCAGCTTGGCCACGAGCTACGAGCAGTACTTC.